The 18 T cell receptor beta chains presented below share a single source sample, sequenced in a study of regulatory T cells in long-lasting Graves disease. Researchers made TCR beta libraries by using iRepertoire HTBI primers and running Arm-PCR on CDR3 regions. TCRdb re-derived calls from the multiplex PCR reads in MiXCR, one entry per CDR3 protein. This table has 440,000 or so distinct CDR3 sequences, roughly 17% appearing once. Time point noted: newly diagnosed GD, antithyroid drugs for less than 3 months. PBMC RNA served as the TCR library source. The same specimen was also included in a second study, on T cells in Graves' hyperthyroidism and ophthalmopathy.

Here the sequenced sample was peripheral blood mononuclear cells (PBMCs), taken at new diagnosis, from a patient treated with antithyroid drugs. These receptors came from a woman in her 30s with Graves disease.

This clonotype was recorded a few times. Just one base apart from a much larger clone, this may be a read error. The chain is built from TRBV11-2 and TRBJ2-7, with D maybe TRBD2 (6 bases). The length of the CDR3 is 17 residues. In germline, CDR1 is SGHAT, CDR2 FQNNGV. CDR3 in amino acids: CASSLVYRGRRSYELYF. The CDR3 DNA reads TGTGCCAGCAGCTTAGTCTACCGTGGGAGGAGATCCTACGAGCTGTACTTC. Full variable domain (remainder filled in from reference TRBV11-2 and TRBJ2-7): EAGVAQSPRYKIIEKRQSVAFWCNPISGHATLYWYQQILGQGPKLLIQFQNNGVVDDSQLPKDRFSAERLKGVDSTLKIQPAKLEDSAVYLCASSLVYRGRRSYELYFGPGTRLTVT.

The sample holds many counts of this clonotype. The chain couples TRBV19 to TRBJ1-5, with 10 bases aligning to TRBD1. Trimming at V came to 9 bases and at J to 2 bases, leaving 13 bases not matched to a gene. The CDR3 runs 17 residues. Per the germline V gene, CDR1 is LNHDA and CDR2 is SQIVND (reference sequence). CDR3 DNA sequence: TGTGCCAGACCGGGACAGGGGTCTCACGGTGGCAATCAGCCCCAGCATTTT. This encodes CARPGQGSHGGNQPQHF. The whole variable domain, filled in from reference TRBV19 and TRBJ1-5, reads DGGITQSPKYLFRKEGQNVTLSCEQNLNHDAMYWYRQDPGQGLRLIYYSQIVNDFQKGDIAEGYSVSREKKESFPLTVTSAQKNPTAFYLCARPGQGSHGGNQPQHFGDGTRLSIL.

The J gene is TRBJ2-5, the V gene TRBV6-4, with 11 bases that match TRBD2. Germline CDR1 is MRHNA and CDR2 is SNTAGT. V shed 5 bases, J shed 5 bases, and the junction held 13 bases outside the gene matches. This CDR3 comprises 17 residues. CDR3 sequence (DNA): TGTGCCAGCAGTTACCTCGGGACTAGCGGAGGTCGGGAGACCCAGTACTTC. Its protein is CASSYLGTSGGRETQYF.

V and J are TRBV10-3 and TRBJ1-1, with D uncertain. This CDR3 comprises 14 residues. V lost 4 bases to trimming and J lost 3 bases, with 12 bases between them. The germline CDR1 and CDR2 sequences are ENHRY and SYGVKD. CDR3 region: CAISVGSPYTEAFF. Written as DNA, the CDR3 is TGTGCCATCAGTGTAGGCTCACCATACACTGAAGCTTTCTTT.

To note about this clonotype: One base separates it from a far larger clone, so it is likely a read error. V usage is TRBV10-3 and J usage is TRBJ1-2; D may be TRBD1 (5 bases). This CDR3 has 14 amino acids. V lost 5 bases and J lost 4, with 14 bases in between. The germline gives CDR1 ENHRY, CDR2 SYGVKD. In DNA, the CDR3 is TGTGCCATCAGTCCATCGCTACAGGTCTATGGCTACACCTTC. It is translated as CAISPSLQVYGYTF.

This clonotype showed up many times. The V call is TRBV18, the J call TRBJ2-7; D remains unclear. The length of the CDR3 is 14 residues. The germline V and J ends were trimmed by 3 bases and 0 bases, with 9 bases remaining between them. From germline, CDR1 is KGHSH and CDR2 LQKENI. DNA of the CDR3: TGTGCCAGCTCACCGCGGAAGGGCTCCTACGAGCAGTACTTC. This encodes CASSPRKGSYEQYF.

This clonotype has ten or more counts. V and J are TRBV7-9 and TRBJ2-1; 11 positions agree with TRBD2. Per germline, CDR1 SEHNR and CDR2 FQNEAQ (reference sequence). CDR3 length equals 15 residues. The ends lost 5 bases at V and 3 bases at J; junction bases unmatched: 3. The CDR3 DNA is TGTGCCAGCAGCCAGGGACTAGCGGTCTACAATGAGCAGTTCTTC. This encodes CASSQGLAVYNEQFF.

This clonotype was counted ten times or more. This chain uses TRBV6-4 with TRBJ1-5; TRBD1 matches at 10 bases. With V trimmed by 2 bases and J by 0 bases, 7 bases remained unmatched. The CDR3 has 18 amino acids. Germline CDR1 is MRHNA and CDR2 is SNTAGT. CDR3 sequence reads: CASSDRPGTGDSNQPQHF. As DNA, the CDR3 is TGTGCCAGCAGTGACCGTCCCGGGACAGGGGATAGCAATCAGCCCCAGCATTTT.

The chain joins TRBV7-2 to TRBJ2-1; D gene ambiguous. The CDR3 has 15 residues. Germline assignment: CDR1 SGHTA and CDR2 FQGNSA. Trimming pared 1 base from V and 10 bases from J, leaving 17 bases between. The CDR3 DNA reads TGTGCCAGCAGCTTAGGGACGATGACAATTCTCGAGCAGTTCTTC. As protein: CASSLGTMTILEQFF.

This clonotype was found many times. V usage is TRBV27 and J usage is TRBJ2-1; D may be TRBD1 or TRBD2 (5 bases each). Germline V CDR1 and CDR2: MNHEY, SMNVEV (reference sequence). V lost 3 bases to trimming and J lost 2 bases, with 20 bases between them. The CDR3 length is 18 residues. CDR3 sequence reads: CASSFADWDGGPYNEQFF. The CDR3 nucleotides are TGTGCCAGCAGTTTTGCCGATTGGGACGGCGGGCCCTACAATGAGCAGTTCTTC.

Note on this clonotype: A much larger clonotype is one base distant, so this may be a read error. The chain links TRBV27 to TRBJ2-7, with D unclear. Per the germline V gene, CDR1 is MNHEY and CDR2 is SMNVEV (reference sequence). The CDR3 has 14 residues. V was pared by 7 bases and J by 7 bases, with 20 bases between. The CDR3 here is CASTTRSSYNEQYF. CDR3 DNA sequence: TGTGCCAGCACCACAAGGAGCTCCTACAATGAGCAGTACTTC.

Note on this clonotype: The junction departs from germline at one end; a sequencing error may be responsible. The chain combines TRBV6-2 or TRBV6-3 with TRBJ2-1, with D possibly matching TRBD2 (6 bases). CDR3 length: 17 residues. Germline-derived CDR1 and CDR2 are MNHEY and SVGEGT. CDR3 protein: CAGSYAGTLWGYNEQFF. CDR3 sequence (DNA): TGTGCCGGCAGTTACGCCGGGACTCTCTGGGGGTACAATGAGCAGTTCTTC.

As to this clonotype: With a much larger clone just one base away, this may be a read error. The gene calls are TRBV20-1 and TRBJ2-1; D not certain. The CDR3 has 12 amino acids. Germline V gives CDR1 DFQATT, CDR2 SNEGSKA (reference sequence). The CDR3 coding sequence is TGCAGTGCTAGAGATATGGACGAGACCCGGTACTTC. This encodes CSARDMDETRYF.

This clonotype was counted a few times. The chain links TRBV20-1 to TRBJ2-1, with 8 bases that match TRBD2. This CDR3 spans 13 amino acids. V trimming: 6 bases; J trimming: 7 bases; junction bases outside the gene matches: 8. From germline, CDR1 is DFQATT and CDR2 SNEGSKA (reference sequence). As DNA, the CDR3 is TGCAGTGCACCAACGGGGGGGGTGAATGAGCAGTTCTTC. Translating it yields CSAPTGGVNEQFF.

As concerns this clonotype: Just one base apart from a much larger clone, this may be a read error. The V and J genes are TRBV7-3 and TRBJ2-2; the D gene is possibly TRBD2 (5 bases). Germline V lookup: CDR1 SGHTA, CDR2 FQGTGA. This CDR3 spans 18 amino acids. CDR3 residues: CASSLFPSLGSNTGEMFF. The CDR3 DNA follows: TGTGCCAGCAGCTTATTTCCTAGTCTCGGCTCGAACACCGGGGAGATGTTTTTT.

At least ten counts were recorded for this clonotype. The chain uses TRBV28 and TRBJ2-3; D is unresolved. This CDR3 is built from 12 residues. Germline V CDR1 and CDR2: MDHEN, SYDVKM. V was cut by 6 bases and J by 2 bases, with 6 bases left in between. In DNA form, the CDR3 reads TGTGCCAGCAGCCCCTTCACAGATACGCAGTATTTT. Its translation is CASSPFTDTQYF.

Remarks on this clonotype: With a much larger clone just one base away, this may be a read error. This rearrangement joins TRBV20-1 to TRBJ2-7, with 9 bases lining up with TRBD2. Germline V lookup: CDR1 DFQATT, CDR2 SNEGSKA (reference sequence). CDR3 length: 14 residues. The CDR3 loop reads CSARSGRNSYGQYF. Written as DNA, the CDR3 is TGCAGTGCTAGAAGCGGGAGGAACTCCTACGGGCAGTACTTC.

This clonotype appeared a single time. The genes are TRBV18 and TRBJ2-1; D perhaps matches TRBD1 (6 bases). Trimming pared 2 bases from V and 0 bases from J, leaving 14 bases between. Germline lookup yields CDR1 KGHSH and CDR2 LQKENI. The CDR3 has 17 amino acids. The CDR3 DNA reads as TGTGCCAGCTCACCAACCCCAGGGGTTAGCTCCTACAATGAGCAGTTCTTC. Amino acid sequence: CASSPTPGVSSYNEQFF.